A single sample gave rise to the 6 T cell receptor beta chains below, sequenced in a study of T cells in Graves' hyperthyroidism and ophthalmopathy. Authors of the study amplified TCR beta CDR3 regions from RNA transcripts. HTBI primers drove first-round RT-PCR of the TCR CDR3. MiXCR was run by TCRdb on the multiplex PCR reads, yielding one entry per CDR3 protein. The data hold 460,000 or so distinct CDR3 sequences, with approximately 15% observed a single time. The sequenced sample consisted of blood. The receptors originated from a woman aged 18-35 years with Graves' hyperthyroidism.

V gene TRBV3-1 combines with J gene TRBJ1-3; D is uncertain. Germline V gene lookup returns CDR1 LGHDT and CDR2 YNNKEL (reference sequence). This CDR3 has 12 amino acids. Trimming left V 0 bases short and J 8 bases short, with 5 bases between. CDR3 DNA: TGTGCCAGCAGCCAAGATAAATACACCATATATTTT. Encoded protein: CASSQDKYTIYF.

This clonotype appeared many times. As DNA, the CDR3 is TGTGCCATCAGTGCGGTGGCGGGAGAGGACAATGAGCAGTTCTTC. This sequence encodes CAISAVAGEDNEQFF. V and J are TRBV10-3 and TRBJ2-1, with 7 bases fitting TRBD2. Germline trimming cut 4 bases from V and 5 bases from J; bases unmatched to any gene: 8. The CDR3 is made up of 15 amino acids. CDR1 is ENHRY, CDR2 SYGVKD, per germline.

V gene TRBV2 combines with J gene TRBJ2-3, with D maybe TRBD2 (5 bases). Trimming left V 0 bases short and J 1 base short, with 8 bases between. Germline CDR1 SNHLY, CDR2 FYNNEI. CDR3 length: 15 residues. CDR3 DNA: TGTGCCAGCAGTGAAGCAGCGCGGGGCACAGATACGCAGTATTTT. As protein: CASSEAARGTDTQYF.

Many counts were recorded for this clonotype. The chain links TRBV12-3 or TRBV12-4 to TRBJ2-7; 12 nucleotides match TRBD2. V trimming: 5 bases; J trimming: 3 bases; junction bases outside the gene matches: 8. The CDR3 length is 16 residues. The CDR3 region has the DNA TGTGCCAGCAGTCCACCGGGACTAGCGGGTATCTACGAGCAGTACGTC. This codes for CASSPPGLAGIYEQYV.

This sequence joins TRBV4-2 and TRBJ1-5; the D is unclear. The V and J ends lost 0 bases and 5 bases respectively, with 17 bases between them. Germline CDR1 reads LGHNA; CDR2 reads YNFKEQ. This CDR3 has 17 residues. CDR3 bases: TGTGCCAGCAGCCAAGATGCCTGGGGTGGTAGGGATCAGCCCCAGCATTTT. It is translated as CASSQDAWGGRDQPQHF.

The sample holds a few counts of this clonotype. CDR3 nucleotides: TGTGCCAGCTCACCGTCCGGGAGGGCCTACGAGCAGTACTTC. Protein: CASSPSGRAYEQYF. V gene TRBV18 combines with J gene TRBJ2-7; 8 bases agree with TRBD2. The ends lost 3 bases at V and 2 bases at J; junction bases unmatched: 3. CDR1 and CDR2 (germline): KGHSH, LQKENI. This CDR3 has 14 amino acids.